The next 8 T cell receptor beta chains were all read from a single sample in a study of technical replicates of blood from several donors (TCRdb year 2017). Library construction relied on the immunoSEQ multiplex PCR assay. The source is immuneACCESS, and TCRdb retained only in-frame sequences with V and J called. Part of the clones is not carried over; for the studies checked, unresolved V genes explain less than half of this, and the remainder is unexplained. This sample has approximately 74,000 clones in its table, and 98% of those were observed once. Jointly, the top ten make up approximately 0.17% of the sample. The material sequenced was T cells isolated from PBMCs. Every receptor here comes from a human donor in good health.

The J gene is TRBJ1-2, the V gene TRBV18, with D possibly matching TRBD1 (5 bases). CDR1 is KGHSH and CDR2 is LQKENI in the germline V gene. The CDR3 is 14 residues long. Trimming removed 4 bases from V and 3 bases from J, with 12 bases in between. The chain's CDR3 is CASSRDRDYYGYTF. DNA of the CDR3: TGTGCCAGCTCACGTGACAGAGACTACTATGGCTACACCTTC.

The gene calls are TRBV5-1 and TRBJ2-7; 9 bases align to TRBD1. The CDR3 spans 15 residues. Per the germline V gene, CDR1 is SGHRS and CDR2 is YFSETQ. After removal of 0 bases from V and 4 bases from J, the junction contained 5 bases not matched to a gene. The CDR3 spells CASSLVQGALYEQYF. CDR3 coding DNA: TGCGCCAGCAGCTTGGTACAGGGGGCGCTTTACGAGCAGTACTTC. Based on the CDR3 plus reference TRBV5-1 and TRBJ2-7, the full variable domain is KAGVTQTPRYLIKTRGQQVTLSCSPISGHRSVSWYQQTPGQGLQFLFEYFSETQRNKGNFPGRFSGRQFSNSRSEMNVSTLELGDSALYLCASSLVQGALYEQYFGPGTRLTVT.

The chain joins TRBV5-1 to TRBJ1-1, with 7 bases aligning to TRBD1. From germline, CDR1 is SGHRS and CDR2 YFSETQ. There are 17 residues in the CDR3. V lost 0 bases to trimming and J lost 6 bases; unmatched junction nucleotides: 14. The DNA for the CDR3 is TGCGCCAGCAGCTTGGTTTTGCTAGGACAGGCCCCCTCTGAAGCTTTCTTT. This gives the protein CASSLVLLGQAPSEAFF.

The J gene is TRBJ1-1, the V gene TRBV28; a possible D gene is TRBD1 (5 bases). Germline values: CDR1 MDHEN, CDR2 SYDVKM. The CDR3 consists of 14 residues. The V and J ends lost 7 bases and 7 bases respectively, with 19 bases between them. CDR3 DNA: TGTGCCAGCACCCCCCTAAGGGGAACTTTTGAAGCTTTCTTT. This sequence encodes CASTPLRGTFEAFF.

This chain uses TRBV28 with TRBJ1-1, with D tentatively TRBD1 (6 bases). Germline CDR1 MDHEN, CDR2 SYDVKM. Between the trimmed V and J ends, which lost 5 bases and 1 base, there was a span of 17 bases. The CDR3 is 16 residues long. CDR3 residues: CASSLPTGQTNTEAFF. For the CDR3, the DNA is TGTGCCAGCAGTCTCCCCACCGGACAGACGAACACTGAAGCTTTCTTT.

This clone came up once. The V and J genes are TRBV27 and TRBJ2-3; 9 nucleotides line up with TRBD2. The CDR3 has 15 residues. Per germline, CDR1 MNHEY and CDR2 SMNVEV (reference sequence). V shed 8 bases and J 1 base; nucleotides not matched to a gene: 7. CDR3 loop: CASGLAGWGTDTQYF. The CDR3 DNA reads as TGTGCCAGCGGTCTAGCGGGGTGGGGCACAGATACGCAGTATTTT.

The V gene is TRBV9, the J gene TRBJ2-5, with 10 bases matching TRBD2. V dropped 2 bases and J dropped 5; count of bases not matched to a gene: 3. Germline loops: CDR1 SGDLS, CDR2 YYNGEE. The CDR3 is made up of 14 amino acids. The chain's CDR3 is CASSVSSGSETQYF. In DNA, the CDR3 is TGTGCCAGCAGCGTGTCTAGCGGGAGTGAGACCCAGTACTTC.

The rearrangement joins TRBV5-1 to TRBJ1-1; 10 bases fit TRBD1. Losses at the gene ends were 3 bases for V and 9 bases for J; bases not matched to a gene: 2. Germline-derived CDR1 and CDR2 are SGHRS and YFSETQ. The CDR3 runs 12 residues. The CDR3 nucleotides read TGCGCCAGCAGCTCGGGACAGGGGCAAGCTTTCTTT. Protein product: CASSSGQGQAFF.